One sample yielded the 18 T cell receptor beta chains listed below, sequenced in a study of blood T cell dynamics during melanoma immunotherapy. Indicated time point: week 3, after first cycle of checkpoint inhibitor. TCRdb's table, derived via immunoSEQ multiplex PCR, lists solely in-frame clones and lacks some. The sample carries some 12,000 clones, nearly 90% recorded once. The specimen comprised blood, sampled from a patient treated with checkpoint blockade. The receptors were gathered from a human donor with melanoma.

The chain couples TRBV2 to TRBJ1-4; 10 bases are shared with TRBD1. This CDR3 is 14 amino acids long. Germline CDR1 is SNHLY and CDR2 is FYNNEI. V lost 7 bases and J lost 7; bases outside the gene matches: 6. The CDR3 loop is CASISGTGVEKLFF. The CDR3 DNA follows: TGTGCCAGCATTTCCGGGACAGGGGTTGAAAAACTGTTTTTT.

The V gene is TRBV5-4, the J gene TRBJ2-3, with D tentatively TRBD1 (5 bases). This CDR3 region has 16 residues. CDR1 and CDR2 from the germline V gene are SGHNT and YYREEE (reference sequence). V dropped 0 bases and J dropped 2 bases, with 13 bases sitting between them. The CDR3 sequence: CASSLGGTTLTDTQYF. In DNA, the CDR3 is TGTGCCAGCAGCTTGGGGGGCACAACACTCACAGATACGCAGTATTTT.

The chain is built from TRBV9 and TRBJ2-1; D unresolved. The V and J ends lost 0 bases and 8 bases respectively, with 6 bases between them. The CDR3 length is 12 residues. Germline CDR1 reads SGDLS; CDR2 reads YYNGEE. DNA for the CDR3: TGTGCCAGCAGCGTAGGATGGGATGAGCAGTTCTTC. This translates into CASSVGWDEQFF.

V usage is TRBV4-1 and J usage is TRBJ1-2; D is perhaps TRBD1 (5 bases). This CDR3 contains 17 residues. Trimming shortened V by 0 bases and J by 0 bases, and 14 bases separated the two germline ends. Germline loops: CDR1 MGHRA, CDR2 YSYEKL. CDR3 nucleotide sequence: TGCGCCAGCAGCCAAGATCCCTGGGAAGGGGCTAACTATGGCTACACCTTC. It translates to CASSQDPWEGANYGYTF.

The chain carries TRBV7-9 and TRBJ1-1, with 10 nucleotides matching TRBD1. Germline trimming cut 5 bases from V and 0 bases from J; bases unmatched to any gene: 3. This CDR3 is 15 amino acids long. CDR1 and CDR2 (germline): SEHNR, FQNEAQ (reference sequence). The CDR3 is CASSGQGGMNTEAFF. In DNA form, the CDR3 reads TGTGCCAGCAGCGGACAGGGGGGCATGAACACTGAAGCTTTCTTT.

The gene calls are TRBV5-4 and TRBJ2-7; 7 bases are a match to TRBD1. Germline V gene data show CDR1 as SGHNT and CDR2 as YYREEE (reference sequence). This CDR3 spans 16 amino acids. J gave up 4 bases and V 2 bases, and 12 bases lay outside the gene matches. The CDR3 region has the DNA TGTGCCAGCAGCTTAGGGGGCGAAGCAGGTCTTTACGAGCAGTACTTC. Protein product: CASSLGGEAGLYEQYF.

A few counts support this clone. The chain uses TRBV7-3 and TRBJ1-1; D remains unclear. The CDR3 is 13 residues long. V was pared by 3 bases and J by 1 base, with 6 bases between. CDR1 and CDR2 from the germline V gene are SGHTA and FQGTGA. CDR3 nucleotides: TGTGCCAGCAGCTTGGCGGGGAACACTGAAGCTTTCTTT. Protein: CASSLAGNTEAFF.

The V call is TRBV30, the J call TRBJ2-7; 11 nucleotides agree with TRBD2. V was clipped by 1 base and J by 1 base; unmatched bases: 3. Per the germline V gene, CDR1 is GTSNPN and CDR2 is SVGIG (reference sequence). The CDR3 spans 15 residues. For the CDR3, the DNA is TGTGCCTGGAGTGACCCTAGCGGGGGGTCCTACGAGCAGTACTTC. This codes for CAWSDPSGGSYEQYF.

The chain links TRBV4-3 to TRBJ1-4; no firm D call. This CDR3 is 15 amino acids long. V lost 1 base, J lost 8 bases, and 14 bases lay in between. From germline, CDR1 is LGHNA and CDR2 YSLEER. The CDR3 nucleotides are TGCGCCAGCAGCCAAGCGAGGGAGGGTGGGGAAAAACTGTTTTTT. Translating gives CASSQAREGGEKLFF.

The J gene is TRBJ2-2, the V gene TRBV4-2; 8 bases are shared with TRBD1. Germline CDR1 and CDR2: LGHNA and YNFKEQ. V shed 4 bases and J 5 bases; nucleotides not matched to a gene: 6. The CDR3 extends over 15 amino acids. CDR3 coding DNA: TGTGCCAGCAGCCGGGGACAGGCTGATACCGGGGAGCTGTTTTTT. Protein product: CASSRGQADTGELFF.

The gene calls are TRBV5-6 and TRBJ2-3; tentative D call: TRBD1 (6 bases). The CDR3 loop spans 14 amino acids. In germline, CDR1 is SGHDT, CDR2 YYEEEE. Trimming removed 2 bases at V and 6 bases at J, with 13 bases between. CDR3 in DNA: TGTGCCAGCAGCTTACAGGGACCCCGGGATACGCAGTATTTT. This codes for CASSLQGPRDTQYF.

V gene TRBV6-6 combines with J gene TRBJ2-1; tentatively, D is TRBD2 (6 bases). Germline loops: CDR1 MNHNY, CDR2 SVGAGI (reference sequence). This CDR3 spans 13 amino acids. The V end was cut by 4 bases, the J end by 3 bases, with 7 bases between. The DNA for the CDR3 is TGTGCCAGCAGTTCGGACTACTACAATGAGCAGTTCTTC. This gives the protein CASSSDYYNEQFF.

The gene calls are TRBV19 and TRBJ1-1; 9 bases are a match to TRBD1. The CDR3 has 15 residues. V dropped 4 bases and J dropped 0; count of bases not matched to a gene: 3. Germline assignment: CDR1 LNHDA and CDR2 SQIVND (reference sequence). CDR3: CASSSGTGMNTEAFF. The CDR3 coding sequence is TGTGCCAGTAGTAGTGGGACAGGGATGAACACTGAAGCTTTCTTT.

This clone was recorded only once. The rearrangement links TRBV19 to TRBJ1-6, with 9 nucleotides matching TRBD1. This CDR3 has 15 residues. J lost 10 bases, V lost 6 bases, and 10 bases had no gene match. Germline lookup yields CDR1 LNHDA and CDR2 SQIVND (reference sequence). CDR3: CASRVGTGTQSPLHF. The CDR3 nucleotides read TGTGCCAGTAGAGTTGGGACAGGGACGCAATCACCCCTCCACTTT. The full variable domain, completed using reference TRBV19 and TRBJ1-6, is DGGITQSPKYLFRKEGQNVTLSCEQNLNHDAMYWYRQDPGQGLRLIYYSQIVNDFQKGDIAEGYSVSREKKESFPLTVTSAQKNPTAFYLCASRVGTGTQSPLHFGNGTRLTVT.

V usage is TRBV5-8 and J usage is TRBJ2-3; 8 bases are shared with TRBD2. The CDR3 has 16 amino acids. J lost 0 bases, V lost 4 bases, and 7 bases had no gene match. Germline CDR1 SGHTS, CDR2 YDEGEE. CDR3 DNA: TGTGCCAGCAGCCGATTCGCGGGGGGCAGCACAGATACGCAGTATTTT. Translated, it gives CASSRFAGGSTDTQYF.

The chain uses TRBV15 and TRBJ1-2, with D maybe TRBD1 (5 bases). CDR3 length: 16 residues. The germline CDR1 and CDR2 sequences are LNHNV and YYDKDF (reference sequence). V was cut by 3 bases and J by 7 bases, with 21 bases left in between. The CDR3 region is CATSSPSGGTSFGYTF. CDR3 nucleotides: TGTGCCACCAGCAGTCCCTCTGGGGGGACCTCCTTTGGCTACACCTTC. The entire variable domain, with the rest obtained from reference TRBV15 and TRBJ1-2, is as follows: DAMVIQNPRYQVTQFGKPVTLSCSQTLNHNVMYWYQQKSSQAPKLLFHYYDKDFNNEADTPDNFQSRRPNTSFCFLDIRSPGLGDTAMYLCATSSPSGGTSFGYTFGSGTRLTVV.

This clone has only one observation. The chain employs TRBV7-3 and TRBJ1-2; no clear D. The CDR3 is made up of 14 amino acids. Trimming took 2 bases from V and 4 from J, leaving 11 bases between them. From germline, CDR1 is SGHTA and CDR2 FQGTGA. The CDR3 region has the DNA TGTGCCAGCAGCTTAGGTACAGAACCCTATGGCTACACCTTC. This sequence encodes CASSLGTEPYGYTF.

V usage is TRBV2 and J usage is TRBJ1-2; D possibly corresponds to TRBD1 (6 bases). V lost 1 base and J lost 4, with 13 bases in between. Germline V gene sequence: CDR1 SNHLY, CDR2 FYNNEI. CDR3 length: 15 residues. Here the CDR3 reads CASSEGGPRSYGYTF. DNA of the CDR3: TGTGCCAGCAGTGAAGGGGGGCCCCGCTCCTATGGCTACACCTTC.